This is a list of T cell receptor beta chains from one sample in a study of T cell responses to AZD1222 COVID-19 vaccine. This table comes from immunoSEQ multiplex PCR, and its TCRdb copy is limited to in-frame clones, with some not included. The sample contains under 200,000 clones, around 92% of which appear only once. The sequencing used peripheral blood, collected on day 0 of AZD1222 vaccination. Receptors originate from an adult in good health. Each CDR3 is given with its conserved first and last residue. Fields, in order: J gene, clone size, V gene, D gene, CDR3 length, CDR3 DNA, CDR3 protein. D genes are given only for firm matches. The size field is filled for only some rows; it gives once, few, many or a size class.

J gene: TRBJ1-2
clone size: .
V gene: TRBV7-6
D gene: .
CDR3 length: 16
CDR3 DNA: TGTGCCAGCAGCTCGGGGGGAACCGGTGGTTGGTATGGCTACACCTTC
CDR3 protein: CASSSGGTGGWYGYTF

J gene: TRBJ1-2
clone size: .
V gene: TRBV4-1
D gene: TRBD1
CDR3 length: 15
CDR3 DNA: TGCGCCAGCAGCCCGCGACAGGGGAATGGTAATGGCTACACCTTC
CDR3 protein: CASSPRQGNGNGYTF

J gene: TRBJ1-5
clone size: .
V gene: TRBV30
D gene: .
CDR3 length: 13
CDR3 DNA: TGTGCCTGGAGCCCCGACAGCTCTCAGCCCCAGCATTTT
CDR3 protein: CAWSPDSSQPQHF

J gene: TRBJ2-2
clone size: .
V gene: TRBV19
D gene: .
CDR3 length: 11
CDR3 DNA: TGTGCCAGTAGGAGTGTCGGGGAGCTGTTTTTT
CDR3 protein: CASRSVGELFF

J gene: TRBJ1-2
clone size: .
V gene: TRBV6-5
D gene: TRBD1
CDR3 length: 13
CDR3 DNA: TGTGCCAGCAGCCCGGACAGGAACTATGGCTACACCTTC
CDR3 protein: CASSPDRNYGYTF

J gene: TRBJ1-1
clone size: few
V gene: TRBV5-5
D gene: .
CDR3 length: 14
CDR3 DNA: TGTGCCAGCAGCTTGGCCTACAGGAACACTGAAGCTTTCTTT
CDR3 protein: CASSLAYRNTEAFF

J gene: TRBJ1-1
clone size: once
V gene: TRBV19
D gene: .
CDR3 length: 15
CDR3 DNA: TGTGCCAGTCGAAATAAGGGGAGCGTTTGGACTGAAGCTTTCTTT
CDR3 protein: CASRNKGSVWTEAFF

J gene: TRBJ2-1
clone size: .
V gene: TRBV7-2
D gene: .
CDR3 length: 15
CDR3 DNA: TGTGCCAGCAGCGTACGGACGATATACCACAATGAGCAGTTCTTC
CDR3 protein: CASSVRTIYHNEQFF

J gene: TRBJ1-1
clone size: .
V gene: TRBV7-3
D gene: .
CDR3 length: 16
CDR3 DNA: TGTGCCAGCAGAAACAAAGGGATTGTATCGAACACTGAAGCTTTCTTT
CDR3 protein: CASRNKGIVSNTEAFF

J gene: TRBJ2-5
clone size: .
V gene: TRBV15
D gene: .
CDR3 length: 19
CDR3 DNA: TGTGCCACCAGCAGAGATCCTTCGCTGGGCGGCCAGGGGAGAGAGACCCAGTACTTC
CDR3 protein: CATSRDPSLGGQGRETQYF

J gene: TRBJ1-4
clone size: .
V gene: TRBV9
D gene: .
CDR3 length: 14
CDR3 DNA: TGTGCCAGCAGCGTAGGCCGTCAAAATGAAAAACTGTTTTTT
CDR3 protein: CASSVGRQNEKLFF

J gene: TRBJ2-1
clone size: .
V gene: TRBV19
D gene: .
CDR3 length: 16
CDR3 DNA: TGTGCCAGTTCCACGGGTTGGGGGGGGCTGGAAAATGAGCAGTTCTTC
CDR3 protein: CASSTGWGGLENEQFF

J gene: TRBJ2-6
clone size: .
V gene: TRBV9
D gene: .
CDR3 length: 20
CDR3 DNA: TGTGCCAGCAGCGAGACGGTGGGGGGACAGACCAGCTCTGGGGCCAACGTCCTGACTTTC
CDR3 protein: CASSETVGGQTSSGANVLTF

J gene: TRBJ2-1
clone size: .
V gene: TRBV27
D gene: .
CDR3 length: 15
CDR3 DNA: TGTGCCAGCAGTCCAGCTTCGTTGTCCTACAATGAGCAGTTCTTC
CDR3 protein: CASSPASLSYNEQFF

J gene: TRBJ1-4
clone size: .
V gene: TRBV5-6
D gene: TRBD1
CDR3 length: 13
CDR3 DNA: TGTGCCAGCCTTGACAGGGGCCGTGAAAAACTGTTTTTT
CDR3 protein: CASLDRGREKLFF

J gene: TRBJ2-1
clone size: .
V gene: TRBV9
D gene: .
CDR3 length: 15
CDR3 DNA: TGTGCCAGCAGCCCCCCCCCGGGTGGGCGGAATGAGCAGTTCTTC
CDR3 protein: CASSPPPGGRNEQFF

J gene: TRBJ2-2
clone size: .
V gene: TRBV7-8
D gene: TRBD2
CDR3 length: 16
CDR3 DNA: TGTGCCAGCAGGGAACTAGCGGGGGCGAACACCGGGGAGCTGTTTTTT
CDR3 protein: CASRELAGANTGELFF

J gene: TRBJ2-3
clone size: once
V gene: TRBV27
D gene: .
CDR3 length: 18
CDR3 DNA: TGTGCCAGCAGTTTACCTCTAAAGGGAGACTTACTCACAGATACGCAGTATTTT
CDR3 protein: CASSLPLKGDLLTDTQYF

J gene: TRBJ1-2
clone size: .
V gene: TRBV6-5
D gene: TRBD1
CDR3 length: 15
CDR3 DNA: TGTGCCAGCACCCCTAGACAGGGTTTCGTCTATGGCTACACCTTC
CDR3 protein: CASTPRQGFVYGYTF

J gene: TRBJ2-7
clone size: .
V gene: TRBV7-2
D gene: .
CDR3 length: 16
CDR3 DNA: TGTGCCAGCAGCTTAGGACTAGTAGGGCAAAACTACGAGCAGTACTTC
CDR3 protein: CASSLGLVGQNYEQYF

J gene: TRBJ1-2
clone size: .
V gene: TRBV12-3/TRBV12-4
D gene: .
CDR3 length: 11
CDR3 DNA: TGTGCCAGCAAGTCTAACTATGGCTACACCTTC
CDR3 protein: CASKSNYGYTF

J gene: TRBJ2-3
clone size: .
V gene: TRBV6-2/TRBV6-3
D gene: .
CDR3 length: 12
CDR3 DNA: TGTGCCAGCAGTCAACCTGGAGATACGCAGTATTTT
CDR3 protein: CASSQPGDTQYF